Shown below are 5 T cell receptor beta chains from a single sample sequenced in a study of cytomegalovirus exposure and HLA in healthy donors (dated by TCRdb to 2016 to 2017). Receptor amplification or capture employed the immunoSEQ multiplex PCR assay. For the multiplex PCR, a mixture combining 60 forward primers for TCR Vbeta segments and 13 reverse primers for TCR Jbeta segments was used. Entries here come from immuneACCESS through TCRdb and include only in-frame sequences with V and J called. Some clones fail to appear in such tables; in the studies checked, an unresolved V gene covers under half of the shortfall, and the cause of the remainder is unknown. Recorded for this sample are about 130,000 clones; roughly 82% of them occurred a single time. Less than 15% of the sample belongs to the ten largest clones. Material for sequencing was PBMCs. The receptor set was obtained from a woman aged 55-70 years in good health and CMV-seropositive.

The chain has TRBV9 and TRBJ1-3; 7 bases map to TRBD1. The CDR3 consists of 17 residues. CDR1 SGDLS and CDR2 YYNGEE come from the germline V gene. V trimming: 3 bases; J trimming: 0 bases; junction bases outside the gene matches: 9. The CDR3 loop is CASSASTGVPSGNTIYF. The CDR3 coding sequence is TGTGCCAGCAGCGCATCCACAGGGGTCCCCTCTGGAAACACCATATATTTT.

This clone occurred once. This chain links TRBV21-1 with TRBJ2-7; the tabulated D call, TRBD2, remains unverified against the DNA. TRBV21-1 constitutes a pseudogene. CDR3 size: 16 residues. The CDR3 loop reads CASSKEPSGGSYEQYF. The CDR3 coding sequence is TGTGCCAGCAGCAAAGAGCCTAGCGGCGGCTCTTACGAGCAGTACTTC.

Here the CDR3 reads CASSRHTGTPNTEAFF. As DNA, the CDR3 is TGTGCCAGCAGCCGACACACCGGGACACCAAACACTGAAGCTTTCTTT. The rearrangement uses TRBV4-2 and TRBJ1-1, with D possibly matching TRBD1 (6 bases). V gave up 4 bases and J gave up 2 bases, with 17 bases separating them. Germline CDR1 reads LGHNA; CDR2 reads YNFKEQ. This CDR3 region has 16 residues.

V gene TRBV7-8 combines with J gene TRBJ1-4; no clear D gene. Germline CDR1 and CDR2: SGHVS and FQNEAQ. The CDR3 is 15 amino acids. V lost 1 base and J 8 bases, leaving 14 bases between the germline ends. DNA of the CDR3: TGTGCCAGCAGCTTAGACGAATCCTGGCGGGAAAAACTGTTTTTT. Protein product: CASSLDESWREKLFF.

This sequence joins TRBV7-9 and TRBJ1-2; 9 bases align to TRBD1. This CDR3 is 14 amino acids long. Germline V CDR1 and CDR2: SEHNR, FQNEAQ (reference sequence). With 5 bases clipped from V and 3 bases from J, the junction kept 4 bases outside the gene matches. CDR3 region: CASSQGQGDYGYTF. DNA for the CDR3: TGTGCCAGCAGCCAGGGACAGGGAGACTATGGCTACACCTTC. Full variable domain (outside the CDR3, taken from reference TRBV7-9 and TRBJ1-2): DTGVSQNPRHKITKRGQNVTFRCDPISEHNRLYWYRQTLGQGPEFLTYFQNEAQLEKSRLLSDRFSAERPKGSFSTLEIQRTEQGDSAMYLCASSQGQGDYGYTFGSGTRLTVV.